The 15 T cell receptor beta chains listed next were all sequenced from one sample in a study of CD8+ T cells in alopecia areata. RNA, once extracted, was reverse transcribed into cDNA for use as the sequencing template. Sequencing was performed with immunoSEQ multiplex PCR; in TCRdb, only in-frame clones are kept and a portion is missing. The sample shows 170,000 or so clones, about 71% of them seen only once. Treatment in this sample: oral pan-JAK inhibitor, 5-10 mg twice daily. Sample: CD4+ T cells sorted from blood, taken at week 4, from a patient treated with tofacitinib. Receptors originate from a human donor with alopecia areata.

The chain uses TRBV29-1 and TRBJ2-7; 7 bases are a match to TRBD1. There are 13 residues in the CDR3. The V gene's germline CDR1 is SQVTM and CDR2 ANQGSEA. CDR3 sequence reads: CSWTGTRPYEQYF. The DNA of the CDR3 is TGCAGTTGGACAGGCACCCGCCCCTACGAGCAGTACTTC.

This clone was seen a handful of times. The chain recombines TRBV4-3 with TRBJ1-4; 9 nucleotides match TRBD1. The CDR3 has 15 residues. J was trimmed by 8 bases and V by 4 bases; bases with no gene match: 8. Looked up from germline, CDR1 is LGHNA and CDR2 is YSLEER. The CDR3 region is CASSPHTGTGEKLFF. CDR3 bases: TGCGCCAGCAGCCCACACACCGGGACAGGGGAAAAACTGTTTTTT.

This chain connects TRBV9 to TRBJ2-3, with D tentatively TRBD2 (6 bases). Germline loops: CDR1 SGDLS, CDR2 YYNGEE. The V end lost 3 bases, the J end lost 4 bases, and 9 bases lay between the germline ends. The CDR3 extends over 13 amino acids. CDR3 DNA sequence: TGTGCCAGCAGCGCACCTAGCGCAGATACGCAGTATTTT. This codes for CASSAPSADTQYF.

V is TRBV30 and J is TRBJ1-6, with a tentative D call TRBD1 (5 bases). Trimming removed 8 bases from V and 6 bases from J, with 11 bases in between. Germline V CDR1 and CDR2: GTSNPN, SVGIG (reference sequence). This CDR3 is built from 12 residues. The CDR3 is CARDSRNSPLHF. CDR3 in DNA: TGTGCCAGAGACAGCCGTAATTCACCCCTCCACTTT.

The rearrangement links TRBV2 to TRBJ1-2; 9 positions match TRBD1. The CDR3 length is 14 residues. Germline V gives CDR1 SNHLY, CDR2 FYNNEI. The junction had 5 bases not matched to a gene; V was cut back by 6 bases and J by 3 bases. CDR3 DNA sequence: TGTGCCAGCAGCTCCGGGACAGGGTACTATGGCTACACCTTC. Translating it yields CASSSGTGYYGYTF.

This chain uses TRBV9 with TRBJ2-2; TRBD2 might be the D (6 bases). The CDR3 length is 15 residues. From germline, CDR1 is SGDLS and CDR2 YYNGEE. Trimming left V 2 bases short and J 5 bases short, with 13 bases between. The CDR3 bases are TGTGCCAGCAGCGTTTCCGGGAGCCCGACCGGGGAGCTGTTTTTT. Encoded protein: CASSVSGSPTGELFF.

This chain uses TRBV6-5 with TRBJ1-1, with D possibly matching TRBD1 (5 bases). Trimming pared 4 bases from V and 5 bases from J, leaving 11 bases between. Germline V CDR1 and CDR2: MNHEY, SVGAGI. The CDR3 has 13 amino acids. CDR3 sequence: CASSSGGTTEAFF. CDR3 DNA: TGTGCCAGCAGTTCGGGCGGGACGACTGAAGCTTTCTTT.

The chain links TRBV29-1 to TRBJ2-3, with 15 bases matching TRBD2. This CDR3 has 16 amino acids. Germline assignment: CDR1 SQVTM and CDR2 ANQGSEA. The J segment lost 1 base and the V segment lost 6 bases, leaving 5 bases of the junction unmatched. The CDR3 DNA follows: TGCAGCGTCGTGGGACTAGCGGGGGGACGCACAGATACGCAGTATTTT. Amino acids: CSVVGLAGGRTDTQYF.

This chain joins TRBV27 and TRBJ1-6; D is possibly TRBD1 (6 bases). V was pared by 5 bases and J by 1 base, with 12 bases between. Germline V gene lookup returns CDR1 MNHEY and CDR2 SMNVEV (reference sequence). This CDR3 comprises 16 residues. DNA of the CDR3: TGTGCCAGCAGTCCATCAAGGGGGTCCTATAATTCACCCCTCCACTTT. Translation gives CASSPSRGSYNSPLHF.

This rearrangement joins TRBV30 to TRBJ1-5, with D possibly being TRBD1 (5 bases). This CDR3 is 15 amino acids long. The germline V and J ends were trimmed by 0 bases and 7 bases, with 16 bases remaining between them. Germline CDR1 GTSNPN, CDR2 SVGIG (reference sequence). CDR3 in amino acids: CAWSVPRGGGQPQHF. The CDR3 nucleotides are TGTGCCTGGAGTGTCCCCCGGGGTGGGGGACAGCCCCAGCATTTT.

J is TRBJ2-7 and V is TRBV4-2, with 8 bases aligning to TRBD2. The CDR3 has 15 amino acids. Germline V gene lookup returns CDR1 LGHNA and CDR2 YNFKEQ. V was clipped by 2 bases and J by 2 bases; unmatched bases: 5. This chain's CDR3 is CASSQSGGRPYEQYF. The CDR3 DNA sequence: TGTGCCAGCAGCCAAAGCGGGGGCAGACCCTACGAGCAGTACTTC.

The rearrangement uses TRBV5-1 and TRBJ2-3, with D perhaps given as TRBD1 or TRBD2 (5 bases each). V dropped 0 bases and J dropped 4 bases, with 12 bases sitting between them. Per germline, CDR1 SGHRS and CDR2 YFSETQ. The CDR3 runs to 15 residues. The CDR3 is CASSLASGTPDTQYF. CDR3 coding DNA: TGCGCCAGCAGCTTGGCCTCGGGGACCCCAGATACGCAGTATTTT. The variable domain in full, completed from reference TRBV5-1 and TRBJ2-3, reads KAGVTQTPRYLIKTRGQQVTLSCSPISGHRSVSWYQQTPGQGLQFLFEYFSETQRNKGNFPGRFSGRQFSNSRSEMNVSTLELGDSALYLCASSLASGTPDTQYFGPGTRLTVL.

This clone was seen a few times. This chain uses TRBV29-1 with TRBJ2-7, with TRBD2 as a possible D gene (6 bases). Per the germline V gene, CDR1 is SQVTM and CDR2 is ANQGSEA. This CDR3 contains 13 residues. Trimming took 2 bases from V and 7 from J, leaving 15 bases between them. The CDR3: CSVESPSGREQYF. CDR3 DNA: TGCAGCGTTGAATCCCCGTCAGGGAGGGAGCAGTACTTC.

This chain joins TRBV7-9 and TRBJ1-1; D possibly corresponds to TRBD1 (5 bases). The CDR3 is made up of 14 amino acids. Per germline, CDR1 SEHNR and CDR2 FQNEAQ (reference sequence). V lost 5 bases to trimming and J lost 0 bases, with 10 bases between them. CDR3 residues: CASSEGLLNTEAFF. DNA for the CDR3: TGTGCCAGCAGCGAGGGACTGCTGAACACTGAAGCTTTCTTT.

The table lists this clone with a few counts. This chain links TRBV2 with TRBJ2-3, with D hard to call. The V and J ends lost 5 bases and 3 bases respectively, with 15 bases between them. The CDR3 extends over 15 amino acids. CDR1 and CDR2 from the germline V gene are SNHLY and FYNNEI. CDR3 in DNA: TGTGCCAGCAGTCCCCTGGAAGGGTTGACAGATACGCAGTATTTT. It is translated as CASSPLEGLTDTQYF.